Sequencing of this TCR beta chain was carried out in a study of CD8 T cells in ankylosing spondylitis. Study findings and constraints: It was reported that disease-linked clones were significantly enriched in matched ankylosing spondylitis synovial fluid. About 8 highly homologous variants made up a TCR beta motif, and this motif appeared characteristic of ankylosing spondylitis blood. Relatively rare in peripheral blood, disease-linked clones were also CD8+.

This clonotype came up many times. Its antigen remains unidentified. Using quantitative 5'-RACE with molecular barcodes, the authors made TCR beta libraries. TCRdb itself ran the 5' RACE reads through MiXCR, one entry per CDR3 protein. This table has fewer than 550,000 distinct CDR3 sequences, 5.3% appearing once. Material for sequencing was blood, either unsorted or a sorted T cell fraction (not recorded which). This sequence was found in a male donor with ankylosing spondylitis.

CDR3 region: CASSYWGYEQYF. For the CDR3, the DNA is TGTGCCAGCAGTTACTGGGGGTACGAGCAGTACTTC. The chain employs TRBV6-2 or TRBV6-3 and TRBJ2-7; possibly TRBD1 or TRBD2 for D (5 bases each). The V and J ends lost 1 base and 4 bases respectively, with 5 bases between them. CDR3 size: 12 residues. Looked up from germline, CDR1 is MNHEY and CDR2 is SVGEGT.